This T cell receptor beta chain originates from a study of blood T cell repertoires in COVID-19. Whole-study context: Samples came from the United States, Italy and Spain, spanning acute and convalescent COVID-19. PBMCs, B-cell-depleted T cells, or T cells were the source of the cDNA or gDNA that made up the material.

As processed by the authors: Reference gene primers were amplified, and this amplification served to estimate nucleated cell counts. Profiled with immunoSEQ multiplex PCR; TCRdb holds only in-frame clones, not every one. V, J and clone size derive from that table, while D and trimming were established from the DNA sequence. Among 85,000 to 130,000 clones listed, about 84% were seen once. Sample: peripheral blood. This receptor was obtained from a woman aged 55-75 years with acute or convalescent COVID-19.

CDR3 sequence reads: CASSPGQDVTEAFF. The CDR3 DNA sequence: TGTGCCAGCAGCCCGGGACAGGATGTAACTGAAGCTTTCTTT. The chain employs TRBV7-9 and TRBJ1-1, with 8 nucleotides matching TRBD1. Germline V CDR1 and CDR2: SEHNR, FQNEAQ (reference sequence). Trimming removed 5 bases from V and 5 bases from J; junction bases left unmatched: 7. CDR3 length: 14 residues.